The sequence of this TCR beta chain was determined in a study of metastatic and nonmetastatic thyroid tumors. Turning to the study itself: Blood and tumor or nodule tissue repertoires from malignant and benign thyroid patients were compared. Study conclusions and caveats: Within blood and tumor, benign nodules reportedly had significantly lower TCR beta diversity than malignant thyroid tumors did.

Among the patients, none had received any treatment before thyroid surgery. Under the authors' procedure: Construction of a distant-metastasis classifier for papillary thyroid cancer relied on CDR3 differences across clinicopathological groups. With MiXCR, TCRdb called clones anew from the PCR reads. TCRdb, not the original authors, processed these V and J calls. The sample holds about 20,000 clones, 12% seen once. Per the germline V gene, CDR1 is MDHEN and CDR2 is SYDVKM. The CDR3 has 15 residues. V was shortened by 6 bases and J by 7 bases, with 19 bases between the two germline ends. By share of the sample, this clone is medium-sized (0.01 to 0.1%). The antigen remains undetermined.

This receptor was identified in a male donor with papillary thyroid cancer or a benign thyroid nodule (not recorded which). Some clones in this sample may be carry-over from other donors' samples. The genes are TRBV28 and TRBJ2-1; a possible D gene is TRBD1 (5 bases). The sequenced sample consisted of blood. The CDR3 nucleotides read TGTGCCAGCAGGCTTCCTACAGGTTCCGAGAATGAGCAGTTCTTC. This codes for CASRLPTGSENEQFF.